Listed here are 28 T cell receptor beta chains from one sample, sequenced in a study of T-cell memory formation after mild COVID-19 (dated by TCRdb to about 2021). Library method: 5' RACE. The listed sequencing device is Illumina NovaSeq 6000. In-frame beta chains were kept once TCRdb had trimmed the public reads at Q25 with fastp and called clones with MiXCR. For every CDR3 protein sequence, its rows merge into one entry that carries the most common genes and DNA. For this sample the table gives 300,000 to 400,000 distinct CDR3 sequences, of which 10% to 15% were detected only once. Around a fifth of the sample belongs to the ten largest clones. Sequenced sample: PBMCs or a T cell subset sorted from them (not recorded which). The receptor source for this set is a young man who had mild COVID-19 (a few samples of this study predate the infection). The sample titles of this study are shuffled in the database, so cell type and time point are left out; the donor was told from shared clones.

This chain links TRBV18 with TRBJ1-1, with D hard to call. The CDR3 loop spans 15 amino acids. V dropped 1 base and J dropped 0 bases, with 9 bases sitting between them. Germline V gene sequence: CDR1 KGHSH, CDR2 LQKENI. CDR3 residues: CASSPRQDMNTEAFF. The DNA of the CDR3 is TGTGCCAGCTCACCACGTCAAGACATGAACACTGAAGCTTTCTTT.

This clonotype was picked up a small number of times. This chain connects TRBV28 to TRBJ2-5; D remains unclear. Trimming removed 5 bases at V and 5 bases at J, with 9 bases between. Per the germline V gene, CDR1 is MDHEN and CDR2 is SYDVKM. CDR3 size: 12 residues. CDR3 bases: TGTGCCAGCAGTCGAGGAACCGAGACCCAGTACTTC. Protein: CASSRGTETQYF.

This clonotype is medium-sized. The chain is built from TRBV5-1 and TRBJ2-3; D remains unclear. Germline loops: CDR1 SGHRS, CDR2 YFSETQ. V was trimmed by 2 bases and J by 1 base, leaving 8 bases between them. This CDR3 has 14 residues. The CDR3 DNA sequence: TGCGCCAGCAGCTTCGAACGAGGCACAGATACGCAGTATTTT. Amino acids: CASSFERGTDTQYF. Full variable domain (missing parts from reference TRBV5-1 and TRBJ2-3): KAGVTQTPRYLIKTRGQQVTLSCSPISGHRSVSWYQQTPGQGLQFLFEYFSETQRNKGNFPGRFSGRQFSNSRSEMNVSTLELGDSALYLCASSFERGTDTQYFGPGTRLTVL.

The table lists this clonotype with many counts. The V and J genes are TRBV7-2 and TRBJ1-2, with D perhaps TRBD1 (5 bases). Trimming removed 0 bases at V and 7 bases at J, with 12 bases between. The length of the CDR3 is 14 residues. The germline V gene has CDR1 SGHTA and CDR2 FQGNSA. CDR3: CASSLAGGGSGYTF. The CDR3 DNA sequence: TGTGCCAGCAGCTTAGCCGGCGGGGGGAGTGGCTACACCTTC.

The V call is TRBV5-1, the J call TRBJ2-2; weak D call: TRBD1 (6 bases). The CDR3 is 17 residues long. Germline CDR1 and CDR2: SGHRS and YFSETQ. V was clipped by 4 bases and J by 3 bases, with 19 bases between them. CDR3 in amino acids: CASSRQTGSPYTGELFF. The DNA of the CDR3 is TGCGCCAGCAGCAGACAAACAGGGTCCCCGTACACCGGGGAGCTGTTTTTT.

The rearrangement joins TRBV21-1 to TRBJ1-1. TRBV21-1 corresponds to a pseudogene. CDR3 length equals 14 residues. CDR3 sequence: CASSPRAENTEAFF. Written as DNA, the CDR3 is TGTGCCAGCAGCCCGCGGGCGGAGAACACTGAAGCTTTCTTT.

Only a few counts were recorded for this clonotype. CDR3 loop: CSVEAAGDYYGYTF. The CDR3 coding sequence is TGCAGCGTTGAAGCGGCAGGGGATTACTATGGCTACACCTTC. The V gene is TRBV29-1, the J gene TRBJ1-2; perhaps TRBD1 as D (6 bases). CDR1 and CDR2 from the germline V gene are SQVTM and ANQGSEA. V lost 1 base, J lost 3 bases, and 12 bases lay in between. CDR3 length: 14 residues.

In this sample, this clonotype turned up many times. The V and J genes are TRBV4-3 and TRBJ2-1; the D is unclear. Germline V lookup: CDR1 LGHNA, CDR2 YSLEER. V was clipped by 0 bases and J by 9 bases, with 12 bases between them. This CDR3 is built from 14 residues. This CDR3 is CASSQDIPAPEQFF. DNA of the CDR3: TGCGCCAGCAGCCAAGACATCCCCGCACCTGAGCAGTTCTTC.

This chain links TRBV29-1 with TRBJ2-2; 7 positions match TRBD1. The length of the CDR3 is 13 residues. Germline CDR1 is SQVTM and CDR2 is ANQGSEA. The junction had 4 bases not matched to a gene; V was cut back by 7 bases and J by 2 bases. The CDR3, as DNA: TGCAGCGGAGGGACAGAAAACACCGGGGAGCTGTTTTTT. Protein sequence: CSGGTENTGELFF.

As for this clonotype: A read error may be the cause here, since a much bigger clone is one base away. Because the CDR3 is missing its conserved closing phenylalanine or tryptophan, this is likely a read error. The V gene is TRBV29-1, the J gene TRBJ2-1; 7 nucleotides match TRBD1. J lost 8 bases, V lost 6 bases, and 7 bases had no gene match. In germline, CDR1 is SQVTM, CDR2 ANQGSEA. CDR3 length: 12 residues. The CDR3 sequence is CSVRTQGDEQFY. The CDR3 bases are TGCAGCGTCCGCACCCAGGGGGATGAGCAGTTCTAC.

The chain combines TRBV20-1 with TRBJ2-3; D may be TRBD1 (6 bases). Germline CDR1 and CDR2: DFQATT and SNEGSKA (reference sequence). Trimming took 3 bases from V and 5 from J, leaving 15 bases between them. The CDR3 contains 14 residues. CDR3 DNA: TGCAGTGCTAGTCCCCCCACAGGGATAGATACGCAGTATTTT. This codes for CSASPPTGIDTQYF.

This sequence joins TRBV5-1 and TRBJ1-2; 7 bases fit TRBD1. The germline V gene encodes CDR1 SGHRS and CDR2 YFSETQ. CDR3 length: 13 amino acids. Losses at the gene ends were 0 bases for V and 8 bases for J; bases not matched to a gene: 4. This CDR3 is CASSLDSDRGYTF. For the CDR3, the DNA is TGCGCCAGCAGCTTGGATTCGGACAGGGGCTACACCTTC.

This clonotype was seen at least ten times. The V and J genes are TRBV7-9 and TRBJ2-1; maybe TRBD1 (5 bases). Germline V gives CDR1 SEHNR, CDR2 FQNEAQ (reference sequence). The CDR3 consists of 16 residues. Trimming stripped 2 bases from V and 0 bases from J, with 11 bases between. CDR3 coding DNA: TGTGCCAGCAGCTTAACCGGCGGACACTCCTACAATGAGCAGTTCTTC. It specifies CASSLTGGHSYNEQFF.

The chain has TRBV7-6 and TRBJ1-1; D is ambiguous. Germline-derived CDR1 and CDR2 are SGHVS and FNYEAQ. V gave up 5 bases and J gave up 3 bases, with 10 bases separating them. The CDR3 totals 13 residues. The CDR3 loop reads CASSRRGDTEAFF. The CDR3 DNA sequence: TGTGCCAGCAGCCGACGGGGAGACACTGAAGCTTTCTTT.

The sample holds a few counts of this clonotype. V and J are TRBV6-6 and TRBJ1-3; D might be TRBD1 (5 bases). V was cut by 0 bases and J by 4 bases, with 7 bases left in between. Germline V gives CDR1 MNHNY, CDR2 SVGAGI (reference sequence). This CDR3 is 14 amino acids long. CDR3 protein: CASSYSGVGNTIYF. The CDR3 nucleotides are TGTGCCAGCAGTTACTCAGGGGTCGGAAACACCATATATTTT.

Notes on this clonotype: One end of the junction does not line up with germline, which may come from a read error. The rearrangement uses TRBV20-1 and TRBJ2-5; D is unclear. Germline loops: CDR1 DFQATT, CDR2 SNEGSKA (reference sequence). The length of the CDR3 is 13 residues. The CDR3 loop reads CSALTRNQDTQYF. For the CDR3, the DNA is TGCAGTGCTTTAACGCGAAACCAAGACACCCAGTACTTC.

This chain uses TRBV5-5 with TRBJ2-7, with a possible D match to TRBD2 (6 bases). The CDR3 spans 14 residues. The germline gives CDR1 SGHKS, CDR2 YYEKEE (reference sequence). Trimming cost V 4 bases and J 2 bases, with 13 bases left between them. CDR3 bases: TGTGCCAGCAGCGGGGGGATCGATCCCTACGAGCAGTACTTC. This codes for CASSGGIDPYEQYF.

V is TRBV20-1 and J is TRBJ1-5; 8 positions agree with TRBD1. Per the germline V gene, CDR1 is DFQATT and CDR2 is SNEGSKA (reference sequence). V was pared by 1 base and J by 6 bases, with 8 bases of the junction left unmatched. This CDR3 is built from 15 residues. CDR3 residues: CSARGGAGGGQPQHF. Here the CDR3 DNA reads TGCAGTGCTAGAGGTGGGGCAGGGGGCGGTCAGCCCCAGCATTTT.

The gene calls are TRBV24-1 and TRBJ1-2; tentative D call: TRBD1 (6 bases). This CDR3 contains 14 residues. Trimming took 4 bases from V and 8 from J, leaving 16 bases between them. Looked up from germline, CDR1 is KGHDR and CDR2 is SFDVKD. The CDR3 nucleotides read TGTGCCACCAGTGACCCAATGGACAGCTTAGGCTACACCTTC. Its translation is CATSDPMDSLGYTF.

This chain uses TRBV7-2 with TRBJ2-7; tentatively, D is TRBD2 (6 bases). Looked up from germline, CDR1 is SGHTA and CDR2 is FQGNSA. The length of the CDR3 is 15 residues. V was pared by 4 bases and J by 6 bases, with 19 bases between. In DNA, the CDR3 is TGTGCCAGCAGCTACCAATCTGGGACGCGGGGCGAGCAGTACGTC. Encoded protein: CASSYQSGTRGEQYV.

In this sample, this clonotype turned up many times. This rearrangement joins TRBV7-8 to TRBJ2-3, with TRBD2 as a possible D gene (6 bases). Trimming removed 4 bases from V and 0 bases from J, with 17 bases in between. CDR1 is SGHVS, CDR2 FQNEAQ, per germline. The CDR3 is 17 amino acids. CDR3 sequence (DNA): TGTGCCAGCAGCTCCGGGGGAACCATTTCTAGCACAGATACGCAGTATTTT. Translating it yields CASSSGGTISSTDTQYF.

For this clonotype: One end of the junction fails to match germline, which may point to a read error. The V gene is TRBV7-9, the J gene TRBJ1-4, with no clear D. This CDR3 has 13 amino acids. Germline CDR1 SEHNR, CDR2 FQNEAQ (reference sequence). The CDR3 protein is CGSSPELAEKLFF. CDR3 in DNA: TGTGGCAGCAGCCCGGAGTTGGCTGAAAAACTGTTTTTT.

The J gene is TRBJ2-1, the V gene TRBV20-1; the D gene is possibly TRBD1 (5 bases). The germline gives CDR1 DFQATT, CDR2 SNEGSKA (reference sequence). CDR3 size: 13 residues. The V gene lost 2 bases and the J gene lost 9 bases, with 14 bases spanning the gap. The CDR3 loop reads CSARLQGMSEQFF. CDR3 sequence (DNA): TGCAGTGCTAGACTTCAGGGAATGTCTGAGCAGTTCTTC.

The chain combines TRBV7-9 with TRBJ2-6; D is perhaps TRBD1 or TRBD2 (5 bases each). Germline CDR1 SEHNR, CDR2 FQNEAQ (reference sequence). The V and J ends lost 6 bases and 0 bases respectively, with 9 bases between them. The CDR3 totals 15 residues. The CDR3 region has the DNA TGTGCCAGCAGGTCCGGGGCCTCTGGGGCCAACGTCCTGACTTTC. Translating gives CASRSGASGANVLTF.

This clonotype was observed many times. The rearrangement uses TRBV11-2 and TRBJ2-1; 7 bases fit TRBD1. CDR3 length: 15 residues. Trimming took 4 bases from V and 8 from J; bases not matched to a gene: 11. Looked up from germline, CDR1 is SGHAT and CDR2 is FQNNGV. The CDR3 loop reads CASSSFPDRAYEQFF. As DNA, the CDR3 is TGTGCCAGCAGCTCGTTCCCAGACAGGGCGTATGAGCAGTTCTTC. Full variable domain (outside the CDR3, taken from reference TRBV11-2 and TRBJ2-1): EAGVAQSPRYKIIEKRQSVAFWCNPISGHATLYWYQQILGQGPKLLIQFQNNGVVDDSQLPKDRFSAERLKGVDSTLKIQPAKLEDSAVYLCASSSFPDRAYEQFFGPGTRLTVL.

The sample holds a few counts of this clonotype. The CDR3 loop reads CSASLGQINQPQHF. In DNA, the CDR3 is TGCAGTGCTAGCTTGGGACAGATAAATCAGCCCCAGCATTTT. The chain carries TRBV20-1 and TRBJ1-5; 7 bases map to TRBD1. CDR3 size: 14 residues. V lost 3 bases, J lost 4 bases, and 6 bases stayed unmatched. Germline V lookup: CDR1 DFQATT, CDR2 SNEGSKA (reference sequence).

The chain is built from TRBV7-6 and TRBJ2-3; 8 nucleotides align to TRBD2. This CDR3 has 19 residues. V trimming: 5 bases; J trimming: 0 bases; junction bases outside the gene matches: 16. Germline assignment: CDR1 SGHVS and CDR2 FNYEAQ. CDR3 sequence reads: CASSRDRRLSGASTDTQYF. CDR3 coding DNA: TGTGCCAGCAGCCGGGACCGAAGACTTAGCGGGGCTAGCACAGATACGCAGTATTTT. Variable domain in full (rest from reference TRBV7-6 and TRBJ2-3): GAGVSQSPRYKVTKRGQDVALRCDPISGHVSLYWYRQALGQGPEFLTYFNYEAQQDKSGLPNDRFSAERPEGSISTLTIQRTEQRDSAMYRCASSRDRRLSGASTDTQYFGPGTRLTVL.

This clonotype was detected only a few times. This chain joins TRBV4-3 and TRBJ1-1; D not resolved. The CDR3 runs to 13 residues. Germline CDR1 and CDR2: LGHNA and YSLEER. With 0 bases removed from V and 7 bases from J, the gap between germline ends came to 9 bases. The CDR3 sequence is CASSQDLVREAFF. The CDR3 region has the DNA TGCGCCAGCAGCCAAGATCTCGTCCGTGAAGCTTTCTTT.